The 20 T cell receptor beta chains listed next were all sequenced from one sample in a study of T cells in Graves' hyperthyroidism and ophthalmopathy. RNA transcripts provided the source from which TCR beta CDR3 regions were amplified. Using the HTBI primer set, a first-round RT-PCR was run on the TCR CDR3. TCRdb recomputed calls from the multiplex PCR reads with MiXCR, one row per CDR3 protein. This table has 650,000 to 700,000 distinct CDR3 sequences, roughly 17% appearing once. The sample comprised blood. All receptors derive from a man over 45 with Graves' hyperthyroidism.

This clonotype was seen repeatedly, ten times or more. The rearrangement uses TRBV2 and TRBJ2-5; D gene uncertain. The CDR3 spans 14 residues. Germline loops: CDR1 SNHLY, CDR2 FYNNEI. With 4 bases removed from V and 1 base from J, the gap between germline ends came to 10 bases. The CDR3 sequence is CASSGRRGQETQYF. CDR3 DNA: TGTGCCAGCAGTGGCAGAAGAGGCCAAGAGACCCAGTACTTC. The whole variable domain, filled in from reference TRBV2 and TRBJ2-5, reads EPEVTQTPSHQVTQMGQEVILRCVPISNHLYFYWYRQILGQKVEFLVSFYNNEISEKSEIFDDQFSVERPDGSNFTLKIRSTKLEDSAMYFCASSGRRGQETQYFGPGTRLLVL.

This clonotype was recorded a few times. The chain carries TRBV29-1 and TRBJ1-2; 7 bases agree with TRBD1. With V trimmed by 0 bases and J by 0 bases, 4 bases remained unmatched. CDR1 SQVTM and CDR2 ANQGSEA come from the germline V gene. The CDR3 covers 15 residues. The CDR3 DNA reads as TGCAGCGTTGAAGAATGGGACAGAGCTAACTATGGCTACACCTTC. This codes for CSVEEWDRANYGYTF.

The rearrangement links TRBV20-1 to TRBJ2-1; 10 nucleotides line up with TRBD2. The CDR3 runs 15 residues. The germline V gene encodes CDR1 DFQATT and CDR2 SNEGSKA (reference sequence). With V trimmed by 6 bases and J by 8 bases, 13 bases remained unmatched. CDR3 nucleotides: TGCAGTGCCATTTCGCTAGCGGGAGTCGAGTATGAGCAGTTCTTC. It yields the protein CSAISLAGVEYEQFF.

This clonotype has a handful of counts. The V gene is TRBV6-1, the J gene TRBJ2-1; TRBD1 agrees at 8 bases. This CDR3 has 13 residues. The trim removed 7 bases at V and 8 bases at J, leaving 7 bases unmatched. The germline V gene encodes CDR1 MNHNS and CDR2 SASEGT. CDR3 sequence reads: CASMGQEIDEQFF. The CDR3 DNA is TGTGCCAGCATGGGACAGGAGATCGATGAGCAGTTCTTC.

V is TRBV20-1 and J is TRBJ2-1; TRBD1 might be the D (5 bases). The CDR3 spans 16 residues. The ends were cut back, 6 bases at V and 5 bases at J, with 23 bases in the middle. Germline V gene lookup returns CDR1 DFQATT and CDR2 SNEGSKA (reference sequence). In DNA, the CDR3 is TGCAGTGCCAAAAGGACATCCAGTGCCAAGGACAATGAGCAGTTCTTC. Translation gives CSAKRTSSAKDNEQFF.

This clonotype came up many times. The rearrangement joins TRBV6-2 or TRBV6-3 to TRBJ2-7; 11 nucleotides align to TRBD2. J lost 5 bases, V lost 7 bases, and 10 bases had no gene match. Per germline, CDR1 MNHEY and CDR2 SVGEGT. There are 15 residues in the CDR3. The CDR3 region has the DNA TGTGCCAGCAAAGATACTAGCGGGAGTTACAACGAGCAGTACTTC. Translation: CASKDTSGSYNEQYF.

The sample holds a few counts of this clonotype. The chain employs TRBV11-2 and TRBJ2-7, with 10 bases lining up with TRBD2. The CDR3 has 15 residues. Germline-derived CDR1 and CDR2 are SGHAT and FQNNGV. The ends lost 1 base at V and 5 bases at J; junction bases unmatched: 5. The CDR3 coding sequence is TGTGCCAGCAGCTTAGCCGTACTAGCGGGAAACGAGCAGTACTTC. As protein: CASSLAVLAGNEQYF.

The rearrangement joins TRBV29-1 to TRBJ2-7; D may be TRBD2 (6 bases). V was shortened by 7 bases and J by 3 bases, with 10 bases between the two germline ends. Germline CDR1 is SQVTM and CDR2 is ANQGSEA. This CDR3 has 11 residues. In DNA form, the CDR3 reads TGCAGCGGCGGGACGTACTACGAGCAGTACTTC. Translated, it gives CSGGTYYEQYF.

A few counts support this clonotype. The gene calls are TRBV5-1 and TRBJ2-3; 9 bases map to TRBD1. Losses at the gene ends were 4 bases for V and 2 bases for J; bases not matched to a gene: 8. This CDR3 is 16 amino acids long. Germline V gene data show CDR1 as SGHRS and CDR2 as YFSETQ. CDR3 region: CASSPGTGIITDTQYF. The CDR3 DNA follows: TGCGCCAGCAGCCCCGGGACAGGGATAATCACAGATACGCAGTATTTT.

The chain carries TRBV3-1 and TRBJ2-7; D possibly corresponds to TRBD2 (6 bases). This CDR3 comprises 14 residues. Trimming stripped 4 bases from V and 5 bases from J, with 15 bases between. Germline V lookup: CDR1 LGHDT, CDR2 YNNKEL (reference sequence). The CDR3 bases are TGTGCCAGCAGCCGCGGGACTTCCTTGGACGAGCAGTACTTC. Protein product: CASSRGTSLDEQYF.

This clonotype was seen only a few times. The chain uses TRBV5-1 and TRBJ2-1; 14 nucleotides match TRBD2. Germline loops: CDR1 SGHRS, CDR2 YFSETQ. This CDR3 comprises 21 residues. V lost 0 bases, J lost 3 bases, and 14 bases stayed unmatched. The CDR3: CASSLVPPGLAGESGYNEQFF. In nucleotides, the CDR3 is TGCGCCAGCAGCTTGGTCCCTCCGGGACTAGCGGGAGAATCCGGCTACAATGAGCAGTTCTTC.

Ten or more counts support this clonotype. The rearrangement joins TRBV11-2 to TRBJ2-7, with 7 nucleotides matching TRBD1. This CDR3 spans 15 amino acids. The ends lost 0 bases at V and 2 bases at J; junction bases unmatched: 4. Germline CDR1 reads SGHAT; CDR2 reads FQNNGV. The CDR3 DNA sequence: TGTGCCAGCAGCTTAGAGGTGACAGGGCCCTACGAGCAGTACTTC. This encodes CASSLEVTGPYEQYF. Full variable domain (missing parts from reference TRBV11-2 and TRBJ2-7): EAGVAQSPRYKIIEKRQSVAFWCNPISGHATLYWYQQILGQGPKLLIQFQNNGVVDDSQLPKDRFSAERLKGVDSTLKIQPAKLEDSAVYLCASSLEVTGPYEQYFGPGTRLTVT.

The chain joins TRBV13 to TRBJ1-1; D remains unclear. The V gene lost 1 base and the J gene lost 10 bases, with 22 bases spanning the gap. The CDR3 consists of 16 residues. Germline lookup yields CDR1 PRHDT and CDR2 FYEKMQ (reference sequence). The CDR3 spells CASSLANDGSLEGAFF. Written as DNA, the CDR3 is TGTGCCAGCAGCTTAGCGAATGATGGATCACTTGAAGGAGCTTTCTTT. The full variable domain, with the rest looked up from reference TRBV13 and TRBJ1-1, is AAGVIQSPRHLIKEKRETATLKCYPIPRHDTVYWYQQGPGQDPQFLISFYEKMQSDKGSIPDRFSAQQFSDYHSELNMSSLELGDSALYFCASSLANDGSLEGAFFGQGTRLTVV.

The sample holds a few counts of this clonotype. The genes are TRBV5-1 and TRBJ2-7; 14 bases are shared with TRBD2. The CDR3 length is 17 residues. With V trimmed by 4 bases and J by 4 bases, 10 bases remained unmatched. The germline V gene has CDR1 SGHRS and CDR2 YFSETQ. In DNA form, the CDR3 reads TGCGCCAGCAGCCCCAGACTAGCGGGAGGGCCTTATTACGAGCAGTACTTC. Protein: CASSPRLAGGPYYEQYF.

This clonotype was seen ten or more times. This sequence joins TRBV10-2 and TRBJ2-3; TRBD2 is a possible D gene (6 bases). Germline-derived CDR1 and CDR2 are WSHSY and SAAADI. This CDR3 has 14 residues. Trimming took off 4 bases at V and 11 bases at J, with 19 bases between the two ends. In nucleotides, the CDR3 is TGCGCCAGCAGTGTCCTCTCCGCCGGGGGATTGCAGTATTTT. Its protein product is CASSVLSAGGLQYF.

The CDR3, as DNA: TGTGCCACCAGTGAAGGGACCACAGGGACTGATGAGCAGTTCTTC. As protein: CATSEGTTGTDEQFF. The chain links TRBV24-1 to TRBJ2-1, with D possibly called TRBD1 or TRBD2 (6 bases each). V shed 4 bases and J shed 8 bases, with 17 bases lying between them. Germline V gene sequence: CDR1 KGHDR, CDR2 SFDVKD. The CDR3 runs to 15 residues.

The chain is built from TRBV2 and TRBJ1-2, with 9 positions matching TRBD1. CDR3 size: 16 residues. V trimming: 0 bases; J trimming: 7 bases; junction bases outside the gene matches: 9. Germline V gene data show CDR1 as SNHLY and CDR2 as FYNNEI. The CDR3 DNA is TGTGCCAGCAGTGAAGCGTCCCCCGGGACAGGGTTTGGCTACACCTTC. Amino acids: CASSEASPGTGFGYTF.

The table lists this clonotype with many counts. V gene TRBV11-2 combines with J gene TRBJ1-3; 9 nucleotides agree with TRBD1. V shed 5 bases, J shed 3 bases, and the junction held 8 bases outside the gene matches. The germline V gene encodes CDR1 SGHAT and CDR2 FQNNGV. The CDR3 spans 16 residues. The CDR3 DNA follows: TGTGCCAGCAGCGCACAGGGGGCGCCTAGTGGAAACACCATATATTTT. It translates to CASSAQGAPSGNTIYF.

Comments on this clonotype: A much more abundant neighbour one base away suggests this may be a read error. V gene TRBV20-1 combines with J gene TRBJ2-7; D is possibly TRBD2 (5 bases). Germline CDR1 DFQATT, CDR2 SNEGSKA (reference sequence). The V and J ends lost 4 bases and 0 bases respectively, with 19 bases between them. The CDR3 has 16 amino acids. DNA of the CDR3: TGCAGTGCTAAGCACCCGGGCGGGCGGAACTCCTACGAGCAGTACTTC. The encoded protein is CSAKHPGGRNSYEQYF.

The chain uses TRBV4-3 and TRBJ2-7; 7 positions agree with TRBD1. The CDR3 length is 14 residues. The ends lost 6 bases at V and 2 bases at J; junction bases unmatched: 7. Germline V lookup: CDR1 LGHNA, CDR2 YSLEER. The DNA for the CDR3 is TGCGCCAGCAGACCCGGGACAGAAGCCTACGAGCAGTACTTC. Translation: CASRPGTEAYEQYF.